This TCR gamma chain was identified during a study of Vδ1+ human thymocytes. Looked up from germline, CDR1 is EGSTGY and CDR2 is YDSYTSSV. The CDR3 runs 13 residues. Germline trimming cut 6 bases from V and 4 bases from J; bases unmatched to any gene: 9. This clone was recorded a few times. The antigen is not known. The template was reverse-transcribed extracted RNA. CDR3 amplicons came from multiplex PCR with pooled V-gene forward and constant-region reverse primers. TCRdb reapplied CATT to the multiplex PCR reads. The profile shows about 27,000 gamma-chain clones, roughly a fifth of them singletons. Study findings and constraints: In the thymus, TRG and TRD repertoires looked highly polyclonal with Gaussian CDR3 lengths.

This clonotype was obtained from a boy under two years old who had congenital heart surgery. Source material: Vdelta1+ gamma-delta thymocytes from the thymus. Documented subset: FACS-sorted CD3+ TCRalphabeta- TCRVdelta1+ TCRVdelta2- thymocytes. V gene TRGV4 combines with J gene TRGJ1 or TRGJ2. The CDR3 sequence is CATWSRGYYKKLF. CDR3 coding DNA: TGTGCCACCTGGTCCAGGGGATATTATAAGAAACTCTTT.